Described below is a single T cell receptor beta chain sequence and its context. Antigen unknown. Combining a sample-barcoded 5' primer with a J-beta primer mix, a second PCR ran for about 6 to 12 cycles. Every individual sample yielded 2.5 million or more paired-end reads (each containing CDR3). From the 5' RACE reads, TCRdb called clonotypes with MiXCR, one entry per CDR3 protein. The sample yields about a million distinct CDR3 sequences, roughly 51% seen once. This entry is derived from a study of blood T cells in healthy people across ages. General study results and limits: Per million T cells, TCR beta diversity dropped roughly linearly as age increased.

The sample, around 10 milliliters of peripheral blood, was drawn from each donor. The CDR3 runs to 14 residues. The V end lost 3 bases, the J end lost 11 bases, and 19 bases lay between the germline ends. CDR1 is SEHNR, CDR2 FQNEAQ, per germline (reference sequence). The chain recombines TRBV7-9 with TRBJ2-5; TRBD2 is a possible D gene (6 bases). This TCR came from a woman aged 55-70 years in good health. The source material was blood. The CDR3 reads CASSFLGGELEQYF. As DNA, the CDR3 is TGTGCCAGCAGCTTTCTCGGAGGGGAGTTGGAGCAGTACTTC. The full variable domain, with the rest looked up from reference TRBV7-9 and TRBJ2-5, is DTGVSQNPRHKITKRGQNVTFRCDPISEHNRLYWYRQTLGQGPEFLTYFQNEAQLEKSRLLSDRFSAERPKGSFSTLEIQRTEQGDSAMYLCASSFLGGELEQYFGPGTRLLVL.